The 24 T cell receptor beta chains below were found in one sample sequenced in a study of molecular identifiers for immune sequencing clone quantification. TCRdb re-called the PCR reads through MiXCR, storing one row per CDR3 protein. The table records approximately 500,000 distinct CDR3 sequences, roughly a fifth of them present only once. Source material: naive CD8+ T cells from blood, with Jurkat cell RNA spiked in. Sample subset: FACS-sorted CD8+CD4-CCR7+CD45RA+ naive T cells. The receptors stem from a human donor in good health. Some libraries in this study had Jurkat cell RNA spiked in.

The genes are TRBV10-3 and TRBJ2-3; 13 positions match TRBD2. The CDR3 runs to 17 residues. In germline, CDR1 is ENHRY, CDR2 SYGVKD. With V trimmed by 3 bases and J by 0 bases, 3 bases remained unmatched. In DNA form, the CDR3 reads TGTGCCATCAGTGACGGACTAGCGGGGGACAGCACAGATACGCAGTATTTT. Translated, it gives CAISDGLAGDSTDTQYF.

This chain connects TRBV5-1 to TRBJ2-7; D ambiguous. V shed 4 bases and J shed 0 bases, with 14 bases lying between them. Germline assignment: CDR1 SGHRS and CDR2 YFSETQ. The CDR3 sequence is 15 residues long. This CDR3 is CASSLGIGSSYEQYF. CDR3 sequence (DNA): TGCGCCAGCAGCCTTGGGATCGGCAGCTCCTACGAGCAGTACTTC. Drawing the rest from reference TRBV5-1 and TRBJ2-7, the complete variable domain is KAGVTQTPRYLIKTRGQQVTLSCSPISGHRSVSWYQQTPGQGLQFLFEYFSETQRNKGNFPGRFSGRQFSNSRSEMNVSTLELGDSALYLCASSLGIGSSYEQYFGPGTRLTVT.

The rearrangement uses TRBV27 and TRBJ2-7; TRBD2 matches at 15 bases. The junction had 3 bases not matched to a gene; V was cut back by 4 bases and J by 2 bases. This CDR3 has 16 residues. The V gene's germline CDR1 is MNHEY and CDR2 SMNVEV (reference sequence). The CDR3: CASSSGTSGRPYEQYF. CDR3 nucleotide sequence: TGTGCCAGCAGTTCAGGGACTAGCGGGAGGCCCTACGAGCAGTACTTC.

The rearrangement uses TRBV19 and TRBJ2-1; 10 bases agree with TRBD2. The ends lost 5 bases at V and 4 bases at J; junction bases unmatched: 5. The CDR3 is 15 amino acids. CDR1 is LNHDA, CDR2 SQIVND, per germline (reference sequence). The DNA of the CDR3 is TGTGCCAGTAGTGCAGCGGGGGGGCTTTACAATGAGCAGTTCTTC. It codes for CASSAAGGLYNEQFF.

In regard to this clonotype: A much larger clonotype is one base distant, so this may be a read error. The chain uses TRBV27 and TRBJ1-2; TRBD1 matches 7 bases. Germline lookup yields CDR1 MNHEY and CDR2 SMNVEV (reference sequence). This CDR3 contains 16 residues. V was pared by 8 bases and J by 3 bases, with 15 bases of the junction left unmatched. The CDR3 spells CASGLSNRQGYYGYTF. The CDR3 nucleotides are TGTGCCAGCGGTCTCTCTAATAGACAGGGTTACTATGGCTACACCTTC.

This clonotype was seen ten or more times. This rearrangement joins TRBV7-9 to TRBJ1-4, with a possible D match to TRBD1 (5 bases). V lost 6 bases, J lost 8 bases, and 13 bases lay in between. The germline V gene encodes CDR1 SEHNR and CDR2 FQNEAQ (reference sequence). The CDR3 is made up of 13 amino acids. CDR3 bases: TGTGCCAGCAGGGGCAGGGACTACGAAAAACTGTTTTTT. Its translation is CASRGRDYEKLFF.

This clonotype was detected ten times or more. The CDR3 reads CATSTTRYNEQFF. As DNA, the CDR3 is TGTGCCACCAGTACGACACGTTACAATGAGCAGTTCTTC. The chain has TRBV24-1 and TRBJ2-1; D gene ambiguous. Trimming left V 6 bases short and J 4 bases short, with 9 bases between. Germline V gene sequence: CDR1 KGHDR, CDR2 SFDVKD. This CDR3 region has 13 residues.

This clonotype has just one count. The chain joins TRBV27 to TRBJ2-7; D ambiguous. The CDR3 is 14 amino acids. The germline V gene encodes CDR1 MNHEY and CDR2 SMNVEV (reference sequence). The ends were cut back, 4 bases at V and 0 bases at J, with 10 bases in the middle. In nucleotides, the CDR3 is TGTGCCAGCAGTTGGGTAGCAACCTCCTACGAGCAGTACTTC. Residues: CASSWVATSYEQYF.

This clonotype was seen at least ten times. The V and J genes are TRBV9 and TRBJ2-3; D remains ambiguous. Per germline, CDR1 SGDLS and CDR2 YYNGEE. The CDR3 consists of 13 residues. The V and J ends lost 3 bases and 0 bases respectively, with 5 bases between them. The DNA for the CDR3 is TGTGCCAGCAGCGCGTTTAGCACAGATACGCAGTATTTT. It is translated as CASSAFSTDTQYF.

A remark on this clonotype: One end of the junction is discordant with germline, which a read error may explain. The V call is TRBV30, the J call TRBJ2-7; D unresolved. Germline CDR1 is GTSNPN and CDR2 is SVGIG (reference sequence). The CDR3 extends over 12 amino acids. CDR3 loop: CAWRPLGYERYF. For the CDR3, the DNA is TGTGCCTGGAGACCTTTGGGCTACGAGCGGTACTTC.

The J gene is TRBJ2-7, the V gene TRBV9; no firm D call. The germline V and J ends were trimmed by 4 bases and 0 bases, with 14 bases remaining between them. Germline CDR1 SGDLS, CDR2 YYNGEE. The CDR3 spans 15 residues. In nucleotides, the CDR3 is TGTGCCAGCAGCCCCCATGGACCGAGCTCCTACGAGCAGTACTTC. Amino acid sequence: CASSPHGPSSYEQYF.

The chain uses TRBV13 and TRBJ2-7; possible D gene TRBD2, 6 bases. Trimming shortened V by 1 base and J by 7 bases, and 14 bases separated the two germline ends. The germline CDR1 and CDR2 sequences are PRHDT and FYEKMQ (reference sequence). The CDR3 spans 14 residues. The CDR3 DNA sequence: TGTGCCAGCAGCTTAGTCCCGGGAGCAGATGAGCAGTACTTC. Translation gives CASSLVPGADEQYF.

This clonotype was seen more than once but under ten times. This chain connects TRBV28 to TRBJ2-2; 10 nucleotides line up with TRBD1. J gave up 4 bases and V 5 bases, and 4 bases lay outside the gene matches. This CDR3 region has 15 residues. Germline V CDR1 and CDR2: MDHEN, SYDVKM. CDR3 in amino acids: CASSAGTGATGELFF. The CDR3 DNA reads TGTGCCAGCAGTGCCGGGACAGGGGCCACCGGGGAGCTGTTTTTT.

This clonotype was counted between two and nine times. V usage is TRBV5-6 and J usage is TRBJ2-1; 10 bases map to TRBD1. The length of the CDR3 is 16 residues. Looked up from germline, CDR1 is SGHDT and CDR2 is YYEEEE. After removal of 6 bases from V and 3 bases from J, the junction contained 9 bases not matched to a gene. Written as DNA, the CDR3 is TGTGCCAGCACCGAAAGGGGACAGGGGATCTACAATGAGCAGTTCTTC. As protein: CASTERGQGIYNEQFF.

The V call is TRBV4-1, the J call TRBJ2-7; TRBD2 is a possible D gene (5 bases). The germline V gene encodes CDR1 MGHRA and CDR2 YSYEKL. The CDR3 consists of 17 residues. Between the trimmed V and J ends, which lost 1 base and 4 bases, there was a span of 20 bases. CDR3 residues: CASSQVPPPGAGYEQYF. The CDR3 DNA reads as TGCGCCAGCAGCCAAGTCCCCCCCCCCGGCGCGGGTTACGAGCAGTACTTC.

This clonotype was seen at least ten times. V gene TRBV12-3 or TRBV12-4 combines with J gene TRBJ2-7; D might be TRBD1 or TRBD2, each matching 5 bases. CDR3 length equals 16 residues. Deletions cut 6 bases from V and 5 bases from J, with 23 bases between. The CDR3 DNA follows: TGTGCCAGCAGCACTACCATGACTTTTGGGGGAAACGAGCAGTACTTC. This codes for CASSTTMTFGGNEQYF.

There are a few counts of this clonotype. It may be a read error: a sequence one base away is much more abundant. The chain joins TRBV29-1 to TRBJ2-3; TRBD1 matches at 7 bases. CDR3 length: 13 residues. V dropped 1 base and J dropped 8; count of bases not matched to a gene: 6. Looked up from germline, CDR1 is SQVTM and CDR2 is ANQGSEA. CDR3 nucleotides: TGCAGCGTTGAAGTACAGGGGTCAGGTACGCAGTATTTT. Protein: CSVEVQGSGTQYF.

This clonotype was seen a few times. The chain employs TRBV27 and TRBJ2-3; D gene ambiguous. The CDR3 loop spans 14 amino acids. V was pared by 6 bases and J by 1 base, with 11 bases between. Germline-derived CDR1 and CDR2 are MNHEY and SMNVEV (reference sequence). This CDR3 is CASSILWGTDTQYF. CDR3 bases: TGTGCCAGCAGCATCCTTTGGGGCACAGATACGCAGTATTTT.

The V call is TRBV25-1, the J call TRBJ2-6; 7 positions agree with TRBD1. J gave up 1 base and V 6 bases, and 15 bases lay outside the gene matches. This CDR3 is built from 19 residues. Germline V CDR1 and CDR2: MGHDK, SYGVNS. CDR3 region: CASSPAFWDSYSGANVLTF. Written as DNA, the CDR3 is TGTGCCAGCAGCCCCGCCTTTTGGGACAGTTATTCTGGGGCCAACGTCCTGACTTTC.

This rearrangement joins TRBV27 to TRBJ2-7; D is ambiguous. Trimming took 6 bases from V and 6 from J, leaving 12 bases between them. Germline V lookup: CDR1 MNHEY, CDR2 SMNVEV (reference sequence). The CDR3 contains 12 residues. The CDR3 DNA reads as TGTGCCAGCAGCCCACGGCGCGGCGAGCAGTACTTC. This gives the protein CASSPRRGEQYF.

This clonotype has ten or more counts. This chain connects TRBV6-6 to TRBJ2-7; D is unresolved. There are 15 residues in the CDR3. The germline V and J ends were trimmed by 0 bases and 1 base, with 10 bases remaining between them. CDR1 and CDR2 (germline): MNHNY, SVGAGI (reference sequence). In DNA, the CDR3 is TGTGCCAGCAGTTACTCGTCCGCTGAGTCCTACGAGCAGTACTTC. This codes for CASSYSSAESYEQYF.

This clonotype occurred a few times. One end of the junction is discordant with germline, which a read error may explain. The chain is built from TRBV11-2 and TRBJ2-1; D unclear. From germline, CDR1 is SGHAT and CDR2 FQNNGV. There are 12 residues in the CDR3. The CDR3 spells CTSSLYSQEQFF. The DNA of the CDR3 is TGTACCAGCAGCTTATATAGTCAGGAGCAGTTCTTC.

As for this clonotype: Since a much larger clone is just one base distant, this may be a read error. This chain joins TRBV30 and TRBJ2-7, with D unclear. The length of the CDR3 is 12 residues. Germline values: CDR1 GTSNPN, CDR2 SVGIG (reference sequence). The CDR3, as DNA: TGTGCCTGGGGTGTCAACCTCTACGAGCAGTACTTC. Encoded protein: CAWGVNLYEQYF.

Comment on this clonotype: At one end, the junction sequence differs from germline, possibly due to a read error. CDR3 region: CASSTQGQPRHF. The CDR3 DNA follows: TGTGCCAGCAGTACACAGGGTCAGCCCCGGCATTTT. The chain is built from TRBV27 and TRBJ1-5; D might be TRBD1 (6 bases). In germline, CDR1 is MNHEY, CDR2 SMNVEV (reference sequence). The CDR3 has 12 residues.